A single sample is the source of the 32 T cell receptor beta chains below, sequenced in a study of blood T cell repertoires in COVID-19. Clones were read by immunoSEQ multiplex PCR, and TCRdb kept only the in-frame ones, dropping some. The sample records over 450,000 clones, nearly 90% being singletons. Source material: peripheral blood. The receptors were gathered from a man between 18 and 35 years old with COVID-19, enrolled during active disease.

The rearrangement uses TRBV18 and TRBJ1-6; 7 bases fit TRBD1. Germline trimming cut 1 base from V and 7 bases from J; bases unmatched to any gene: 10. This CDR3 spans 17 amino acids. Germline CDR1 KGHSH, CDR2 LQKENI. The CDR3 coding sequence is TGTGCCAGCTCACCACAAGTCACAGGGGCACCGAATTCACCCCTCCACTTT. Translated: CASSPQVTGAPNSPLHF.

The chain employs TRBV19 and TRBJ2-2; 7 bases match TRBD1. There are 12 residues in the CDR3. The J segment lost 6 bases and the V segment lost 6 bases, leaving 1 base of the junction unmatched. Germline CDR1 is LNHDA and CDR2 is SQIVND (reference sequence). The DNA for the CDR3 is TGTGCCAGTAGGCAGGGGGCCGGGGAGCTGTTTTTT. This codes for CASRQGAGELFF.

This rearrangement joins TRBV5-5 to TRBJ2-7; possible D gene TRBD1, 5 bases. Per the germline V gene, CDR1 is SGHKS and CDR2 is YYEKEE (reference sequence). V was cut by 0 bases and J by 4 bases, with 8 bases left in between. This CDR3 is built from 13 residues. CDR3 bases: TGTGCCAGCAGCTTGGGGCGGACATACGAGCAGTACTTC. It encodes CASSLGRTYEQYF. Drawing the rest from reference TRBV5-5 and TRBJ2-7, the complete variable domain is DAGVTQSPTHLIKTRGQQVTLRCSPISGHKSVSWYQQVLGQGPQFIFQYYEKEERGRGNFPDRFSARQFPNYSSELNVNALLLGDSALYLCASSLGRTYEQYFGPGTRLTVT.

The V gene is TRBV5-1, the J gene TRBJ2-6; tentative D call: TRBD2 (6 bases). The germline V gene has CDR1 SGHRS and CDR2 YFSETQ. V shed 4 bases and J shed 0 bases, with 17 bases lying between them. The CDR3 is 18 residues long. The CDR3 nucleotides are TGCGCCAGCAGCCCGGGGCAGGGCGGGGTCTCTGGGGCCAACGTCCTGACTTTC. It encodes CASSPGQGGVSGANVLTF.

V is TRBV19 and J is TRBJ2-3; 7 bases are a match to TRBD2. Looked up from germline, CDR1 is LNHDA and CDR2 is SQIVND (reference sequence). V dropped 10 bases and J dropped 0; count of bases not matched to a gene: 7. The CDR3 contains 14 residues. The CDR3 region has the DNA TGTGCCACTTCCGGGAGGCCTAGCACAGATACGCAGTATTTT. Its protein product is CATSGRPSTDTQYF. The whole variable domain, filled in from reference TRBV19 and TRBJ2-3, reads DGGITQSPKYLFRKEGQNVTLSCEQNLNHDAMYWYRQDPGQGLRLIYYSQIVNDFQKGDIAEGYSVSREKKESFPLTVTSAQKNPTAFYLCATSGRPSTDTQYFGPGTRLTVL.

The rearrangement joins TRBV7-3 to TRBJ2-1, with 7 bases aligning to TRBD2. This CDR3 has 16 residues. Germline lookup yields CDR1 SGHTA and CDR2 FQGTGA. The V and J ends lost 2 bases and 1 base, in that order; junction bases with no gene match: 5. The CDR3 protein is CASSLRSGASYNEQFF. CDR3 DNA sequence: TGTGCCAGCAGCTTACGAAGCGGGGCGTCCTACAATGAGCAGTTCTTC.

This clone was seen once. The chain uses TRBV19 and TRBJ1-5; D gene unclear. The CDR3 loop spans 15 amino acids. Germline V gene sequence: CDR1 LNHDA, CDR2 SQIVND (reference sequence). V was clipped by 5 bases and J by 7 bases, with 18 bases between them. Here the CDR3 reads CASSASLGPPQPQHF. CDR3 nucleotide sequence: TGTGCCAGTAGTGCGAGCTTGGGCCCCCCGCAGCCCCAGCATTTT.

This clone has more than one count but fewer than ten. The same CDR3 is also encoded by other DNA sequences in this sample. The chain has TRBV6-5 and TRBJ1-1; D unresolved. V was pared by 2 bases and J by 2 bases, with 6 bases between. The CDR3 is 13 residues long. The germline V gene encodes CDR1 MNHEY and CDR2 SVGAGI. The CDR3 DNA sequence: TGTGCCAGCAGTTACCTCTTTAACACTGAAGCTTTCTTT. Encoded protein: CASSYLFNTEAFF.

The chain is built from TRBV7-9 and TRBJ2-3, with a weak D call TRBD2 (5 bases). Germline V gene lookup returns CDR1 SEHNR and CDR2 FQNEAQ (reference sequence). This CDR3 is 14 amino acids long. Trimming shortened V by 2 bases and J by 6 bases, and 12 bases separated the two germline ends. DNA for the CDR3: TGTGCCAGCAGCTTACTAGCCTCAAGGGATACGCAGTATTTT. Translated: CASSLLASRDTQYF.

This sequence joins TRBV27 and TRBJ1-6; D perhaps matches TRBD1 (6 bases). CDR1 is MNHEY and CDR2 is SMNVEV in the germline V gene (reference sequence). CDR3 length equals 17 residues. Trimming took 6 bases from V and 0 from J, leaving 15 bases between them. CDR3 amino acids: CASRGPGGSSYNSPLHF. The DNA of the CDR3 is TGTGCCAGCAGGGGACCGGGGGGCAGCTCCTATAATTCACCCCTCCACTTT.

This chain uses TRBV7-9 with TRBJ2-1, with 8 bases aligning to TRBD1. From germline, CDR1 is SEHNR and CDR2 FQNEAQ (reference sequence). After removal of 4 bases from V and 6 bases from J, the junction contained 5 bases not matched to a gene. This CDR3 is 14 amino acids long. Here the CDR3 reads CASSSRTGPNEQFF. The CDR3 DNA reads as TGTGCCAGCAGCTCCCGGACAGGGCCCAATGAGCAGTTCTTC.

This rearrangement joins TRBV29-1 to TRBJ2-1; 9 bases fit TRBD2. The CDR3 has 13 amino acids. The J segment lost 6 bases and the V segment lost 4 bases, leaving 4 bases of the junction unmatched. CDR1 and CDR2 from the germline V gene are SQVTM and ANQGSEA. The CDR3 loop reads CSVGASGVNEQFF. The CDR3 nucleotides are TGCAGCGTTGGGGCTAGCGGGGTCAATGAGCAGTTCTTC.

The J gene is TRBJ2-7, the V gene TRBV4-2, with TRBD2 matching over 10 bases. The CDR3 contains 14 residues. The V gene's germline CDR1 is LGHNA and CDR2 YNFKEQ. With 4 bases clipped from V and 1 base from J, the junction kept 1 base outside the gene matches. The CDR3 protein is CASSPLAGSYEQYF. The CDR3 region has the DNA TGTGCCAGCAGCCCACTAGCGGGGTCCTACGAGCAGTACTTC.

The V gene is TRBV7-8, the J gene TRBJ2-2; TRBD1 matches at 8 bases. Trimming cost V 1 base and J 4 bases; bases outside gene matches: 5. Germline loops: CDR1 SGHVS, CDR2 FQNEAQ. This CDR3 spans 16 amino acids. Here the CDR3 reads CASSLVPGGPTGELFF. Here the CDR3 DNA reads TGTGCCAGCAGCTTAGTCCCAGGGGGCCCCACCGGGGAGCTGTTTTTT. Full variable domain (missing parts from reference TRBV7-8 and TRBJ2-2): GAGVSQSPRYKVAKRGQDVALRCDPISGHVSLFWYQQALGQGPEFLTYFQNEAQLDKSGLPSDRFFAERPEGSVSTLKIQRTQQEDSAVYLCASSLVPGGPTGELFFGEGSRLTVL.

The rearrangement links TRBV5-1 to TRBJ2-7; 9 bases map to TRBD2. V shed 4 bases and J 2 bases; nucleotides not matched to a gene: 10. CDR3 length: 16 residues. Per germline, CDR1 SGHRS and CDR2 YFSETQ. CDR3 nucleotide sequence: TGCGCCAGCAGCCCCGGAGAGCGGGAGGTAACCTACGAGCAGTACTTC. Residues: CASSPGEREVTYEQYF.

The V gene is TRBV6-5, the J gene TRBJ2-1, with D perhaps TRBD1 (6 bases). This CDR3 spans 15 amino acids. The V end was cut by 0 bases, the J end by 4 bases, with 10 bases between. Germline V gene sequence: CDR1 MNHEY, CDR2 SVGAGI. DNA for the CDR3: TGTGCCAGCAGTTACTCGGGGACAATATACAATGAGCAGTTCTTC. Translating gives CASSYSGTIYNEQFF.

The chain couples TRBV6-6 to TRBJ1-4; 7 nucleotides align to TRBD1. CDR1 MNHNY and CDR2 SVGAGI come from the germline V gene (reference sequence). J was trimmed by 8 bases and V by 6 bases; bases with no gene match: 3. The CDR3 is 12 residues long. The CDR3 loop is CASSPQGEKLFF. CDR3 DNA: TGTGCCAGCAGCCCACAGGGGGAAAAACTGTTTTTT.

The gene calls are TRBV7-9 and TRBJ2-3; 7 bases align to TRBD2. V shed 5 bases, J shed 6 bases, and the junction held 11 bases outside the gene matches. Germline V lookup: CDR1 SEHNR, CDR2 FQNEAQ (reference sequence). The CDR3 is 15 residues long. The CDR3 DNA is TGTGCCAGCAGCCCCCCGGGACTAAGTTCGGATACGCAGTATTTT. Its translation: CASSPPGLSSDTQYF.

This chain uses TRBV5-6 with TRBJ2-1, with D possibly TRBD2 on 5 matching bases. CDR1 and CDR2 (germline): SGHDT, YYEEEE. V was clipped by 5 bases and J by 0 bases, with 9 bases between them. There are 14 residues in the CDR3. CDR3: CASRPGSSYNEQFF. The CDR3 bases are TGTGCCAGCAGGCCGGGAAGCTCCTACAATGAGCAGTTCTTC.

A note on this clone: The junction does not match germline at one end; this may be a read error. V gene TRBV7-7 combines with J gene TRBJ2-1; 8 nucleotides match TRBD2. The germline V gene encodes CDR1 SSHAT and CDR2 FNYEAQ (reference sequence). The CDR3 extends over 16 amino acids. The CDR3 reads CASSSTGTSNRNEQFF. The CDR3 region has the DNA TGTGCTAGCAGCTCAACCGGGACTAGTAACCGCAATGAGCAGTTCTTC.

The chain joins TRBV7-9 to TRBJ2-1, with 8 bases identical to TRBD1. Per the germline V gene, CDR1 is SEHNR and CDR2 is FQNEAQ (reference sequence). This CDR3 has 17 residues. V lost 2 bases to trimming and J lost 5 bases; unmatched junction nucleotides: 11. The CDR3 DNA reads as TGTGCCAGCAGCTTAACGTTAGGGACAGGTGGTAACAATGAGCAGTTCTTC. Translating gives CASSLTLGTGGNNEQFF.

V and J are TRBV7-7 and TRBJ1-1; possibly TRBD1 for D (5 bases). The CDR3 contains 12 residues. V lost 5 bases, J lost 4 bases, and 8 bases lay in between. The V gene's germline CDR1 is SSHAT and CDR2 FNYEAQ (reference sequence). CDR3 coding DNA: TGTGCCAGCAGCGGGGGAGGCACTGAAGCTTTCTTT. It specifies CASSGGGTEAFF.

The chain links TRBV4-1 to TRBJ1-6; 7 bases align to TRBD1. The germline V gene has CDR1 MGHRA and CDR2 YSYEKL. CDR3 length: 16 amino acids. V was clipped by 0 bases and J by 10 bases; unmatched bases: 9. CDR3 residues: CASSQDRRAGGSPLHF. DNA of the CDR3: TGCGCCAGCAGCCAAGATCGGAGGGCAGGGGGGTCACCCCTCCACTTT.

The CDR3 DNA is TGCGCCAGCAGTTCCAGTTCTGGGGCCAACGTCCTGACTTTC. It specifies CASSSSSGANVLTF. The chain links TRBV5-1 to TRBJ2-6; D unclear. This CDR3 is built from 14 residues. Trimming took 5 bases from V and 1 from J, leaving 7 bases between them. Germline CDR1 reads SGHRS; CDR2 reads YFSETQ.

The rearrangement joins TRBV18 to TRBJ2-2; D is perhaps TRBD2 (6 bases). The CDR3 runs 18 residues. Germline assignment: CDR1 KGHSH and CDR2 LQKENI. Between the trimmed V and J ends, which lost 6 bases and 5 bases, there was a span of 25 bases. The CDR3 here is CASSPLPGLLSTTGELFF. The CDR3 bases are TGTGCCAGCTCGCCTCTACCGGGACTCCTTTCAACTACCGGGGAGCTGTTTTTT.

This clone was recorded once. J is TRBJ2-1 and V is TRBV24-1; 9 bases map to TRBD2. Per the germline V gene, CDR1 is KGHDR and CDR2 is SFDVKD. The junction had 8 bases not matched to a gene; V was cut back by 5 bases and J by 4 bases. The CDR3 is 16 residues long. The chain's CDR3 is CATSAASGATYNEQFF. In DNA, the CDR3 is TGTGCCACCAGTGCGGCTAGCGGGGCGACATACAATGAGCAGTTCTTC.

The rearrangement joins TRBV7-8 to TRBJ1-5; no definite D call. CDR3 length equals 15 residues. Germline V gene lookup returns CDR1 SGHVS and CDR2 FQNEAQ. Trimming shortened V by 1 base and J by 4 bases, and 11 bases separated the two germline ends. CDR3 sequence: CASSLDRVSNQPQHF. Here the CDR3 DNA reads TGTGCCAGCAGCTTAGACCGGGTCAGTAATCAGCCCCAGCATTTT.

The chain joins TRBV11-1 to TRBJ1-2, with 10 bases fitting TRBD1. Germline-derived CDR1 and CDR2 are SGHAT and FQDESV (reference sequence). The CDR3 contains 13 residues. V lost 5 bases to trimming and J lost 6 bases; unmatched junction nucleotides: 3. DNA for the CDR3: TGTGCCAGCAGCCTGGACAGGGGGGATGGCTACACCTTC. It specifies CASSLDRGDGYTF.

V is TRBV5-5 and J is TRBJ2-5; TRBD2 matches 9 bases. Germline V gene sequence: CDR1 SGHKS, CDR2 YYEKEE (reference sequence). Trimming took 0 bases from V and 4 from J; bases not matched to a gene: 4. This CDR3 is built from 15 residues. CDR3 sequence (DNA): TGTGCCAGCAGCTTGGTAGCGGGAGTAGTAGAGACCCAGTACTTC. Translated, it gives CASSLVAGVVETQYF. Full variable domain (rest looked up from reference TRBV5-5 and TRBJ2-5): DAGVTQSPTHLIKTRGQQVTLRCSPISGHKSVSWYQQVLGQGPQFIFQYYEKEERGRGNFPDRFSARQFPNYSSELNVNALLLGDSALYLCASSLVAGVVETQYFGPGTRLLVL.

V and J are TRBV10-3 and TRBJ2-1; 8 nucleotides match TRBD2. Trimming cost V 4 bases and J 8 bases; bases outside gene matches: 7. There are 14 residues in the CDR3. CDR1 ENHRY and CDR2 SYGVKD come from the germline V gene. CDR3 DNA: TGTGCCATCAGTGGTGTAGCGGGGTTCGATGAGCAGTTCTTC. It yields the protein CAISGVAGFDEQFF.

The chain recombines TRBV1 with TRBJ2-7; the table gives TRBD2 as D, unverified against the DNA. TRBV1 is deemed a pseudogene. The CDR3 is made up of 15 amino acids. For the CDR3, the DNA is TGCACCAGCAGCCAAGAGGGGGGAGAACCCTACGAGCAGTACTTC. This codes for CTSSQEGGEPYEQYF.

The CDR3 loop reads CASSLGAEQFF. The DNA for the CDR3 is TGTGCCAGCAGCCTGGGGGCTGAGCAGTTCTTC. V gene TRBV11-3 combines with J gene TRBJ2-1; a weak D match, TRBD1 (6 bases). This CDR3 is built from 11 residues. Germline lookup yields CDR1 SGHNT and CDR2 YENEEA. V was clipped by 5 bases and J by 9 bases, with 8 bases between them.